One sample yielded the 19 T cell receptor beta chains listed below, sequenced in a study of beta chain features in type 1 diabetes. The whole isolated RNA underwent reverse transcription, so sequencing captured expressed TCRB transcripts. Profiled with immunoSEQ multiplex PCR; TCRdb holds only in-frame clones, not every one. The profile covers over 350,000 clones, with around 15% appearing a single time and 0.019% taken by the ten largest. What was sequenced was naive CD4+ T cells from blood. The receptors shown here come from a woman aged 18-29 years in good health.

This clone was picked up a small number of times. The V gene is TRBV15, the J gene TRBJ2-3, with D perhaps TRBD1 (6 bases). Trimming removed 1 base from V and 8 bases from J, with 7 bases in between. The CDR3 spans 12 residues. The V gene's germline CDR1 is LNHNV and CDR2 YYDKDF (reference sequence). CDR3 sequence: CATSRADSTQYF. CDR3 nucleotide sequence: TGTGCCACCAGCAGAGCGGACAGTACGCAGTATTTT.

The table lists this clone with a few counts. The V call is TRBV9, the J call TRBJ2-3; 9 bases map to TRBD2. With V trimmed by 3 bases and J by 4 bases, 9 bases remained unmatched. The CDR3 is made up of 16 amino acids. The germline V gene encodes CDR1 SGDLS and CDR2 YYNGEE. The CDR3 nucleotides read TGTGCCAGCAGCGCTGGGACTAGCTCGTCGGCAGATACGCAGTATTTT. Translated, it gives CASSAGTSSSADTQYF.

This sequence joins TRBV11-2 and TRBJ1-4; D is uncertain. Germline-derived CDR1 and CDR2 are SGHAT and FQNNGV. The CDR3 has 14 residues. Trimming pared 5 bases from V and 11 bases from J, leaving 18 bases between. The CDR3 DNA reads as TGTGCCAGCAGCCCCCCCTGGGCCCCATCCAAACTGTTTTTT. Translated: CASSPPWAPSKLFF.

V is TRBV2 and J is TRBJ1-2; TRBD1 aligns across 7 bases. This CDR3 contains 14 residues. After removal of 6 bases from V and 4 bases from J, the junction contained 8 bases not matched to a gene. CDR1 SNHLY and CDR2 FYNNEI come from the germline V gene. As DNA, the CDR3 is TGTGCCAGCAGGCCGGGACAGTTTTCCTATGGCTACACCTTC. Translation gives CASRPGQFSYGYTF.

This clone showed up just a few times. The rearrangement uses TRBV18 and TRBJ2-7; possibly TRBD2 for D (6 bases). Per the germline V gene, CDR1 is KGHSH and CDR2 is LQKENI. With 2 bases removed from V and 5 bases from J, the gap between germline ends came to 13 bases. The CDR3 loop spans 14 amino acids. The CDR3 loop is CASSPYVREDEQYF. The DNA of the CDR3 is TGTGCCAGCTCACCATATGTAAGGGAGGACGAGCAGTACTTC.

The chain has TRBV5-4 and TRBJ2-5; 9 bases are shared with TRBD1. The junction had 9 bases not matched to a gene; V was cut back by 4 bases and J by 5 bases. The CDR3 loop spans 15 amino acids. The germline gives CDR1 SGHNT, CDR2 YYREEE (reference sequence). CDR3 amino acids: CASSRRDRASETQYF. CDR3 nucleotide sequence: TGTGCCAGCAGCCGCCGGGACAGGGCCTCTGAGACCCAGTACTTC.

For the CDR3, the DNA is TGTGCCAGCAGGAGGGACAGCTACGAGCAGTACTTC. Protein: CASRRDSYEQYF. The chain uses TRBV2 and TRBJ2-7, with TRBD1 matching 7 bases. CDR1 and CDR2 (germline): SNHLY, FYNNEI. The CDR3 spans 12 residues. The V gene end was trimmed by 6 bases and the J gene end by 3 bases; junction bases not matched to a gene: 2.

The CDR3 nucleotides read TGTGCCAGCAGTTTAGGACCGGGGGGGGAGGAGACCCAGTACTTC. This translates into CASSLGPGGEETQYF. The rearrangement uses TRBV28 and TRBJ2-5; 8 nucleotides agree with TRBD2. The V and J ends lost 2 bases and 5 bases, in that order; junction bases with no gene match: 7. In germline, CDR1 is MDHEN, CDR2 SYDVKM. This CDR3 contains 15 residues.

V is TRBV5-1 and J is TRBJ2-7; the D gene is possibly TRBD1 (5 bases). The CDR3 sequence is 17 residues long. V gave up 3 bases and J gave up 2 bases, with 21 bases separating them. Looked up from germline, CDR1 is SGHRS and CDR2 is YFSETQ. Here the CDR3 reads CASSSDDGATITYEQYF. CDR3 sequence (DNA): TGCGCCAGCAGCTCCGACGATGGGGCTACCATCACCTACGAGCAGTACTTC. Using reference TRBV5-1 and TRBJ2-7 for the parts outside the CDR3, the full variable domain is KAGVTQTPRYLIKTRGQQVTLSCSPISGHRSVSWYQQTPGQGLQFLFEYFSETQRNKGNFPGRFSGRQFSNSRSEMNVSTLELGDSALYLCASSSDDGATITYEQYFGPGTRLTVT.

V and J are TRBV14 and TRBJ2-3; 8 positions match TRBD2. The CDR3 totals 16 residues. The V segment lost 1 base and the J segment 5 bases; nucleotides outside the gene matches: 8. Germline CDR1 reads SGHDN; CDR2 reads FVKESK. CDR3 protein: CASSQVRSGRGDTQYF. CDR3 nucleotide sequence: TGTGCCAGCAGCCAAGTGAGGAGCGGGAGAGGAGATACGCAGTATTTT.

This clone appeared a few times. The chain combines TRBV29-1 with TRBJ2-7, with D perhaps TRBD2 (6 bases). There are 12 residues in the CDR3. V was trimmed by 7 bases and J by 0 bases, leaving 10 bases between them. CDR1 and CDR2 from the germline V gene are SQVTM and ANQGSEA. DNA of the CDR3: TGCAGCGCTGGGGGGAGCTCCTACGAGCAGTACTTC. This codes for CSAGGSSYEQYF.

CDR3 sequence reads: CASSQAGLNTEAFF. CDR3 sequence (DNA): TGCGCCAGCAGCCAGGCGGGACTGAACACTGAAGCTTTCTTT. The rearrangement joins TRBV4-1 to TRBJ1-1; TRBD1 might be the D (5 bases). The ends were cut back, 3 bases at V and 0 bases at J, with 8 bases in the middle. Germline V gives CDR1 MGHRA, CDR2 YSYEKL. The CDR3 consists of 14 residues.

This chain connects TRBV29-1 to TRBJ2-3, with 8 bases that match TRBD2. The CDR3 runs to 14 residues. The germline V gene has CDR1 SQVTM and CDR2 ANQGSEA. V gave up 2 bases and J gave up 4 bases; unmatched junction bases: 5. CDR3 sequence: CSVEKGLGADTQYF. Here the CDR3 DNA reads TGCAGCGTTGAAAAGGGACTAGGAGCAGATACGCAGTATTTT.

This rearrangement joins TRBV28 to TRBJ1-5; 10 bases match TRBD1. The CDR3 is 13 residues long. Per the germline V gene, CDR1 is MDHEN and CDR2 is SYDVKM. The trim removed 6 bases at V and 7 bases at J, leaving 3 bases unmatched. The CDR3 sequence: CASRGTGVQPQHF. CDR3 in DNA: TGTGCCAGCAGGGGGACAGGGGTCCAGCCCCAGCATTTT. The full variable domain, completed using reference TRBV28 and TRBJ1-5, is DVKVTQSSRYLVKRTGEKVFLECVQDMDHENMFWYRQDPGLGLRLIYFSYDVKMKEKGDIPEGYSVSREKKERFSLILESASTNQTSMYLCASRGTGVQPQHFGDGTRLSIL.

This clone was counted a few times. The chain couples TRBV29-1 to TRBJ2-5; no firm D call. V lost 3 bases and J 2 bases, leaving 7 bases between the germline ends. In germline, CDR1 is SQVTM, CDR2 ANQGSEA. This CDR3 is built from 12 residues. Here the CDR3 DNA reads TGCAGCGTTGATTCGGGTCAAGAGACCCAGTACTTC. Protein sequence: CSVDSGQETQYF.

The chain uses TRBV28 and TRBJ2-7; 10 nucleotides align to TRBD2. CDR3 length: 14 amino acids. CDR1 is MDHEN and CDR2 is SYDVKM in the germline V gene. V was clipped by 3 bases and J by 4 bases; unmatched bases: 3. As DNA, the CDR3 is TGTGCCAGCAGTTTTGCTAGCGGGAGTTACGAGCAGTACTTC. Protein sequence: CASSFASGSYEQYF.

This clone has a single count. CDR3 loop: CASSPPGTGAMNTEAFF. CDR3 DNA: TGTGCCAGCTCACCACCTGGGACAGGGGCTATGAACACTGAAGCTTTCTTT. The chain links TRBV18 to TRBJ1-1, with TRBD1 identical over 10 bases. The CDR3 is 17 amino acids. Germline CDR1 KGHSH, CDR2 LQKENI. Trimming removed 0 bases from V and 0 bases from J; junction bases left unmatched: 4.

This clone was observed a handful of times. The genes are TRBV5-1 and TRBJ1-2; tentative D call: TRBD1 (5 bases). The CDR3 is 13 amino acids. Germline V gives CDR1 SGHRS, CDR2 YFSETQ. V lost 3 bases, J lost 4 bases, and 10 bases lay in between. The CDR3 DNA reads TGCGCCAGCAGCTCGACAGTAGCCTATGGCTACACCTTC. As protein: CASSSTVAYGYTF.

This chain joins TRBV18 and TRBJ1-5, with D perhaps matching TRBD1 (6 bases). From germline, CDR1 is KGHSH and CDR2 LQKENI. The V end was cut by 2 bases, the J end by 0 bases, with 11 bases between. CDR3 length: 16 residues. CDR3 residues: CASSPTGTYSNQPQHF. The CDR3 nucleotides read TGTGCCAGCTCACCAACAGGGACATATAGCAATCAGCCCCAGCATTTT.